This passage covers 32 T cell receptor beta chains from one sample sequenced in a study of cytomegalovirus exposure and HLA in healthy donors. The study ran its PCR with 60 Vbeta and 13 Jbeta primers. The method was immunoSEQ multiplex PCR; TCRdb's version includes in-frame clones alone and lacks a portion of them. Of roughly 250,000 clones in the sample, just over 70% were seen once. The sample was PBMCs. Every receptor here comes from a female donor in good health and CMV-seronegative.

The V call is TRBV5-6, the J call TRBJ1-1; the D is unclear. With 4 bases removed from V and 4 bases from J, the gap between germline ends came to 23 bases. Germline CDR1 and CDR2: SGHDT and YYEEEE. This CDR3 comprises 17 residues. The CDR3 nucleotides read TGTGCCAGCAGCCGAGGATCCGAACGAACTTTTCTCACTGAAGCTTTCTTT. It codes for CASSRGSERTFLTEAFF.

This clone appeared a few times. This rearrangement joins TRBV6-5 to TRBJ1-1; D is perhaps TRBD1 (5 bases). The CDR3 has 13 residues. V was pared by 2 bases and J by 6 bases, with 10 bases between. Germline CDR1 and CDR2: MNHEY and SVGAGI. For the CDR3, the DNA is TGTGCCAGCAGTTACCCAGGGTTGGCTGAAGCTTTCTTT. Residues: CASSYPGLAEAFF.

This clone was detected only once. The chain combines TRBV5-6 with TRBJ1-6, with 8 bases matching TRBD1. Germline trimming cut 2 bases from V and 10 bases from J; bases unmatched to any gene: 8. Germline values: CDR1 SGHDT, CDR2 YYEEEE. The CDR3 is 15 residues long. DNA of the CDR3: TGTGCCAGCAGCTTCAAGGACAGGGTGGGCTCACCCCTCCACTTT. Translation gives CASSFKDRVGSPLHF.

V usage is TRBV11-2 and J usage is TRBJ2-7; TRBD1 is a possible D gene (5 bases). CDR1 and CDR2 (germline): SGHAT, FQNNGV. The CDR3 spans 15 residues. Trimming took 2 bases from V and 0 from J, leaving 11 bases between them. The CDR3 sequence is CASSLRRVSSYEQYF. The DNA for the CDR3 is TGTGCCAGCAGCTTACGCAGGGTAAGCTCCTACGAGCAGTACTTC.

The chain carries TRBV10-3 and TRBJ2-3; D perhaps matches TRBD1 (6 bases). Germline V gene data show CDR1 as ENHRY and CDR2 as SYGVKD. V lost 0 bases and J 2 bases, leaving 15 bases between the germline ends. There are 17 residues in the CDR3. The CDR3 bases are TGTGCCATCAGTGAGTCGGCTCGACAGGTGACCACAGATACGCAGTATTTT. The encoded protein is CAISESARQVTTDTQYF.

The CDR3 DNA reads as TGTGCCAGCAGCTCCAGACAGACCAATCAGCCCCAGCATTTT. This gives the protein CASSSRQTNQPQHF. This rearrangement joins TRBV13 to TRBJ1-5; perhaps TRBD1 as D (5 bases). Trimming pared 4 bases from V and 3 bases from J, leaving 10 bases between. The CDR3 runs 14 residues. Germline CDR1 is PRHDT and CDR2 is FYEKMQ (reference sequence).

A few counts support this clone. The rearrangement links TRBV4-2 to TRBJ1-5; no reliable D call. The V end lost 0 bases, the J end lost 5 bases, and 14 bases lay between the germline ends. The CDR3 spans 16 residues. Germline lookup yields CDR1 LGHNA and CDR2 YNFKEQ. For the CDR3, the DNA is TGTGCCAGCAGCCAAGACTCAGGCGAAGGTTATCAGCCCCAGCATTTT. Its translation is CASSQDSGEGYQPQHF.

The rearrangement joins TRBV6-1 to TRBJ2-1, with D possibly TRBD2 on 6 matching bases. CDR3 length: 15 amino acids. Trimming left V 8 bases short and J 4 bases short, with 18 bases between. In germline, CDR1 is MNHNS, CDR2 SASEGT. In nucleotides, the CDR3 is TGTGCCAGCTGCGGTTCCCGGGACTTTTACAATGAGCAGTTCTTC. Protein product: CASCGSRDFYNEQFF.

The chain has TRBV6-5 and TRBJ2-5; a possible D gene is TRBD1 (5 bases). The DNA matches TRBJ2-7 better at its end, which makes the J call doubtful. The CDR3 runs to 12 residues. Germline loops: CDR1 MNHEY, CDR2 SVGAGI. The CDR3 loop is CASHRNSYEQYF. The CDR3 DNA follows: TGTGCCAGTCACAGGAACTCCTACGAGCAGTACTTC.

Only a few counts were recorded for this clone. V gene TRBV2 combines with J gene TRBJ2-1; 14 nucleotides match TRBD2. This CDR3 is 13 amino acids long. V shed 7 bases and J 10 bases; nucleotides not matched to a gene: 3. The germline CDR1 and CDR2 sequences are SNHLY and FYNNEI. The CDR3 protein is CASKGLAGDEQFF. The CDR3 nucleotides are TGTGCCAGCAAGGGACTAGCGGGAGACGAGCAGTTCTTC.

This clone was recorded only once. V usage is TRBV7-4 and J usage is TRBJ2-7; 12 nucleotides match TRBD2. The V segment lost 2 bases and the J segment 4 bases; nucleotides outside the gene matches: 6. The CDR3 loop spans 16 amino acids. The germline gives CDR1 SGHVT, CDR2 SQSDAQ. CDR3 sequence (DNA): TGTGCCAGCAGCTTACGGGCTAGCGGGAGGGATTACGAGCAGTACTTC. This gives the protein CASSLRASGRDYEQYF.

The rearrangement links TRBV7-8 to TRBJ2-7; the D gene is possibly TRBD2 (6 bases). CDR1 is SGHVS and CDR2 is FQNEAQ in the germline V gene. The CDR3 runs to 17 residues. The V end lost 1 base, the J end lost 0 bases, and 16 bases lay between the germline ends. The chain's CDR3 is CASSLDTWGRFSYEQYF. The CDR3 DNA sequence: TGTGCCAGCAGCTTAGATACGTGGGGGAGGTTCTCCTACGAGCAGTACTTC.

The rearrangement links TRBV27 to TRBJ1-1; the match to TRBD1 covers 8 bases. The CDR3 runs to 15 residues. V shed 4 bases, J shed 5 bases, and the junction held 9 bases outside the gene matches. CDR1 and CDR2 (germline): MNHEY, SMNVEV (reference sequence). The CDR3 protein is CASSSLGQGRTEAFF. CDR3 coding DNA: TGTGCCAGCAGTTCCCTAGGACAGGGAAGGACTGAAGCTTTCTTT.

The CDR3 DNA reads as TGTGCCAGCAGTGCGGGACAGTTGGATGGCTACACCTTC. It specifies CASSAGQLDGYTF. This rearrangement joins TRBV2 to TRBJ1-2, with TRBD1 matching 7 bases. Germline V gene lookup returns CDR1 SNHLY and CDR2 FYNNEI. V was clipped by 4 bases and J by 6 bases; unmatched bases: 5. This CDR3 contains 13 residues.

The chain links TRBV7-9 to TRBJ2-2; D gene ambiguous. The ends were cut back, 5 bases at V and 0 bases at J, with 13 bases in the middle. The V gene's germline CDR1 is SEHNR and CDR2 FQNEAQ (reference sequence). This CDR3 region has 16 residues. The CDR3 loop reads CASSPQRYTNTGELFF. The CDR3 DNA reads TGTGCCAGCAGCCCACAGAGATATACGAACACCGGGGAGCTGTTTTTT.

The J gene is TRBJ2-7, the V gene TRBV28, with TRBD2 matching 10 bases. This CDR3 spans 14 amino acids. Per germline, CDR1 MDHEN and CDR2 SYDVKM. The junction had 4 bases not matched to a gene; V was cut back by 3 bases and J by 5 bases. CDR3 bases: TGTGCCAGCAGTTTCCGGCTAGCGGGAGACGAGCAGTACTTC. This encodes CASSFRLAGDEQYF.

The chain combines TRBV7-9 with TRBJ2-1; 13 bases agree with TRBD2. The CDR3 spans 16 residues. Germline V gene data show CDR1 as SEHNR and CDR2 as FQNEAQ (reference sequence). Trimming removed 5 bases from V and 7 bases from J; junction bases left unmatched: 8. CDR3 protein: CASSPWTSGSRNEQFF. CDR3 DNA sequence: TGTGCCAGCAGCCCCTGGACTAGCGGGAGTCGTAATGAGCAGTTCTTC.

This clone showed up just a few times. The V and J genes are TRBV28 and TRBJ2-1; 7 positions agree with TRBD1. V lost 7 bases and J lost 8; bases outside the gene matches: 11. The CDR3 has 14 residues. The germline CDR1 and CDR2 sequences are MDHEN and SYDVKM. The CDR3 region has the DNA TGTGCCAGCAAAGGACAGGACCGAGCCCATGAGCAGTTCTTC. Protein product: CASKGQDRAHEQFF.

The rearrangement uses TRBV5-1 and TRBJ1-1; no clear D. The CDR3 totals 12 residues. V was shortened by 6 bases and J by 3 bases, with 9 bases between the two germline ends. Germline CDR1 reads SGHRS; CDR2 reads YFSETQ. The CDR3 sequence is CASTAGDTEAFF. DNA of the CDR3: TGCGCCAGCACAGCCGGGGACACTGAAGCTTTCTTT.

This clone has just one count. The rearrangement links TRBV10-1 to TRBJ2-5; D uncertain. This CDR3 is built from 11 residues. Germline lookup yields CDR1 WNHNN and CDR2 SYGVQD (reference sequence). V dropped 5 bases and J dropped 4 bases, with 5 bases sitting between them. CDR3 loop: CASSRGETQYF. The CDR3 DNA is TGCGCCAGCAGTAGAGGAGAGACCCAGTACTTC.

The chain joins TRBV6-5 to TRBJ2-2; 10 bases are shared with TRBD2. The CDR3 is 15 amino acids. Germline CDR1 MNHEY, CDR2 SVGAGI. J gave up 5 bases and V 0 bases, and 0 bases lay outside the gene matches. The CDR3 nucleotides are TGTGCCAGCAGTTACTCGACTAGCGGGACCGGGGAGCTGTTTTTT. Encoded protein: CASSYSTSGTGELFF.

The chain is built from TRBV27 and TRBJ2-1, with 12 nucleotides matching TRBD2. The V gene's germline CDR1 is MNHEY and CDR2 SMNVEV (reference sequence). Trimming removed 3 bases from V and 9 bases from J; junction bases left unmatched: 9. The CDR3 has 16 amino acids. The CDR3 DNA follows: TGTGCCAGCAGTTTGTACTTGACTAGCGGGAGTACTGAGCAGTTCTTC. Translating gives CASSLYLTSGSTEQFF.

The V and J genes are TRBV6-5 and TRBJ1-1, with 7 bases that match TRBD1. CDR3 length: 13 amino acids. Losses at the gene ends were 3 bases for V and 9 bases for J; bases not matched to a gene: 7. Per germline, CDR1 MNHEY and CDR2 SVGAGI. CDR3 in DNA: TGTGCCAGCAGTTATGGTCCGGGACAGAAAGCTTTCTTT. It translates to CASSYGPGQKAFF.

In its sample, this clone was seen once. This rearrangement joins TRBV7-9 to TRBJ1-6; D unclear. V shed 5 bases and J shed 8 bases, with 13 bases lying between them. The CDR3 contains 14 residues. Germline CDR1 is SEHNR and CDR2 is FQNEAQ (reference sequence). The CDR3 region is CASSIGREHSPLHF. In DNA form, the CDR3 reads TGTGCCAGCAGCATCGGACGGGAGCATTCACCCCTCCACTTT.

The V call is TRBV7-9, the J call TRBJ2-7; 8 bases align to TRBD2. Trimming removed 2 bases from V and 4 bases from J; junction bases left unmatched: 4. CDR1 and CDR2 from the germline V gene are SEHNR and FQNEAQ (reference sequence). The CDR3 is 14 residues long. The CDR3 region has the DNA TGTGCCAGCAGCTTACTCGGGGGGGAGTACGAGCAGTACTTC. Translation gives CASSLLGGEYEQYF.

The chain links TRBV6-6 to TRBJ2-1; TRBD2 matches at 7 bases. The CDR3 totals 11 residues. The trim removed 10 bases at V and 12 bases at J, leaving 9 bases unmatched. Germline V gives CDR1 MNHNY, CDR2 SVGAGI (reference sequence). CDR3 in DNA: TGTGCCACGGGGGACTACCATCGGCAGTTCTTC. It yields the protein CATGDYHRQFF.

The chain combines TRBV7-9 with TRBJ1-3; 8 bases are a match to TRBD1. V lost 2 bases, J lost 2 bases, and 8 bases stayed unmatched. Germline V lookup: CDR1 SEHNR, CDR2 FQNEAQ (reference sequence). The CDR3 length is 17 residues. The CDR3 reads CASSLRVTGAPGNTIYF. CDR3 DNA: TGTGCCAGCAGCTTACGGGTGACAGGGGCTCCTGGAAACACCATATATTTT.

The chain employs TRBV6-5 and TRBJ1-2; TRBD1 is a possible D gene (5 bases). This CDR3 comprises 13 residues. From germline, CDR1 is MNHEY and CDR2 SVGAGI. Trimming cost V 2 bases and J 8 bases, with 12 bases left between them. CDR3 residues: CASSYDRMGGYTF. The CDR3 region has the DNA TGTGCCAGCAGTTACGACAGAATGGGGGGCTACACCTTC.

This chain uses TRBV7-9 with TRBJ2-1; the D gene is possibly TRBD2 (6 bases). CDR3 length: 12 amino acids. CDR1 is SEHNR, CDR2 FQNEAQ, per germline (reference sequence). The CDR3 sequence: CSSRDFLNEQFF. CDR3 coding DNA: TGTTCCTCCCGGGACTTTCTCAATGAGCAGTTCTTC.

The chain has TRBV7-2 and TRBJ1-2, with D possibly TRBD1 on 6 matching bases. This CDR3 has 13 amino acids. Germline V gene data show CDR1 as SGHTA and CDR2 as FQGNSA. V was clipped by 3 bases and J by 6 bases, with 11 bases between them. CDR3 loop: CASSFGQQDGYTF. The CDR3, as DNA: TGTGCCAGCAGCTTCGGACAGCAGGATGGCTACACCTTC.

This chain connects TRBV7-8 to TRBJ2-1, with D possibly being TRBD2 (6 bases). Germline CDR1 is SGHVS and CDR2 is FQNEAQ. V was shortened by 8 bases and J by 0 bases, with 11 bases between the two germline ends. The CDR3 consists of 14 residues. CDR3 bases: TGTGCCAGCTCCGGGCGGGACTCCTACAATGAGCAGTTCTTC. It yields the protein CASSGRDSYNEQFF.

CDR3 sequence (DNA): TGTGCCAGCAGCTTAGGTTTCAGTCCGGGAGAGACCCAGTACTTC. This codes for CASSLGFSPGETQYF. The J gene is TRBJ2-5, the V gene TRBV7-2; no firm D call. Trimming took off 1 base at V and 4 bases at J, with 13 bases between the two ends. Germline CDR1 reads SGHTA; CDR2 reads FQGNSA. This CDR3 contains 15 residues.